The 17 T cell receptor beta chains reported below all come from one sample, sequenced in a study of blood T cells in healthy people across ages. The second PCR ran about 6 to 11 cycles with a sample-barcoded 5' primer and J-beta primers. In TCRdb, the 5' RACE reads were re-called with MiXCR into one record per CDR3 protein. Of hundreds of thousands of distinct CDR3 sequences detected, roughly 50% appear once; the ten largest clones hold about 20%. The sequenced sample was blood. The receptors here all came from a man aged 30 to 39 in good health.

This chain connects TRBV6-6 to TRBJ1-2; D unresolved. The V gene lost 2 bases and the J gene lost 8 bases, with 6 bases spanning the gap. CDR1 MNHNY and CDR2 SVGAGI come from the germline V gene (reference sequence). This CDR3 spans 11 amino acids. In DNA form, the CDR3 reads TGTGCCAGCAGTTACCCCTTCGGCTACACCTTC. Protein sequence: CASSYPFGYTF.

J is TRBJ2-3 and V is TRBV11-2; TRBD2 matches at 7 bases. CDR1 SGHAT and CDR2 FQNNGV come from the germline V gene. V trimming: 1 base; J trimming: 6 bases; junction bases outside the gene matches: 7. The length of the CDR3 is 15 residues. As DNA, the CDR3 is TGTGCCAGCAGCTTAGTAGGCGGGAGTGCGGATACGCAGTATTTT. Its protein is CASSLVGGSADTQYF.

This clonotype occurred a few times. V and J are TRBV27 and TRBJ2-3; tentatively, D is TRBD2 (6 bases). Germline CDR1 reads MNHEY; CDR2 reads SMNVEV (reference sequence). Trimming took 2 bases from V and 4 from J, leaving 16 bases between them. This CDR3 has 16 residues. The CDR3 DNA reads TGTGCCAGCAGTTTAGGGGGGTCACCGGGGGCAGATACGCAGTATTTT. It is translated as CASSLGGSPGADTQYF.

As DNA, the CDR3 is TGTGCCAGCAGCCCCATTGGACATGTTGGAGAGACCCAGTACTTC. Translated: CASSPIGHVGETQYF. The chain carries TRBV7-2 and TRBJ2-4; D perhaps matches TRBD1 (5 bases). The J call is doubtful: the DNA matches TRBJ2-5 better. The CDR3 loop spans 15 amino acids. In germline, CDR1 is SGHTA, CDR2 FQGNSA.

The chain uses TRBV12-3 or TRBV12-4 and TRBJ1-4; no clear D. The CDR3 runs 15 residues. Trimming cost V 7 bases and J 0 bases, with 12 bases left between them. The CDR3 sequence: CASTQLDSTNEKLFF. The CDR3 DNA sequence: TGTGCCAGCACCCAGTTGGATTCAACTAATGAAAAACTGTTTTTT.

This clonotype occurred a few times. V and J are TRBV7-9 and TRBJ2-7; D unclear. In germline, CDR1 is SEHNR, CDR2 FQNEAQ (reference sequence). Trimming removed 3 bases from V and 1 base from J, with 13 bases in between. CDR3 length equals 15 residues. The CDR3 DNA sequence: TGTGCCAGCAGCTTGGTAGCCAGGTCTTCCTACGAGCAGTACTTC. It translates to CASSLVARSSYEQYF.

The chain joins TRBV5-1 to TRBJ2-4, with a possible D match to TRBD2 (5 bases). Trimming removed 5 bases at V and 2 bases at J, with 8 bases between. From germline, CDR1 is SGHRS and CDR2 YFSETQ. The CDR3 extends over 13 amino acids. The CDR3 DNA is TGCGCCAGCAGTTCGGGGACCAAAAACATTCAGTACTTC. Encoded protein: CASSSGTKNIQYF. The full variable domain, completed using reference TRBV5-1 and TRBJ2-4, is KAGVTQTPRYLIKTRGQQVTLSCSPISGHRSVSWYQQTPGQGLQFLFEYFSETQRNKGNFPGRFSGRQFSNSRSEMNVSTLELGDSALYLCASSSGTKNIQYFGAGTRLSVL.

CDR3 in amino acids: CASSGRTDYGYTF. CDR3 DNA sequence: TGCGCCAGCAGTGGAAGGACAGACTATGGCTACACCTTC. V gene TRBV10-1 combines with J gene TRBJ1-2; tentative D call: TRBD1 (6 bases). V dropped 4 bases and J dropped 3 bases, with 9 bases sitting between them. Looked up from germline, CDR1 is WNHNN and CDR2 is SYGVQD (reference sequence). CDR3 length equals 13 residues.

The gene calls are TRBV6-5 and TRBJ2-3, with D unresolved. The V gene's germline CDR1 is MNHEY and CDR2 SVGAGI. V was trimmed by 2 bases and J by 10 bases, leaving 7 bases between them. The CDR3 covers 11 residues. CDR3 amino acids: CASSYESAQYF. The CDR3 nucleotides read TGTGCCAGCAGTTACGAATCTGCGCAGTATTTT.

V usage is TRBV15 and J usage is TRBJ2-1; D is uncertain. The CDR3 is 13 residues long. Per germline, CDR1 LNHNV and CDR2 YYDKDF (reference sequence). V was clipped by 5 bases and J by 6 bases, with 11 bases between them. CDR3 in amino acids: CATSPDLINEQFF. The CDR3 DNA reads TGTGCCACCAGCCCCGATCTCATCAATGAGCAGTTCTTC.

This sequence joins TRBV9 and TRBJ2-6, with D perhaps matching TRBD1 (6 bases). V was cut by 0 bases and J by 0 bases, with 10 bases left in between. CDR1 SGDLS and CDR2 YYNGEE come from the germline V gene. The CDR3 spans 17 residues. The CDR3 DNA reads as TGTGCCAGCAGCGTAGCCGGACAGAACTCTGGGGCCAACGTCCTGACTTTC. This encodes CASSVAGQNSGANVLTF. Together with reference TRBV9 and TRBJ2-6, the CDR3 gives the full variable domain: DSGVTQTPKHLITATGQRVTLRCSPRSGDLSVYWYQQSLDQGLQFLIQYYNGEERAKGNILERFSAQQFPDLHSELNLSSLELGDSALYFCASSVAGQNSGANVLTFGAGSRLTVL.

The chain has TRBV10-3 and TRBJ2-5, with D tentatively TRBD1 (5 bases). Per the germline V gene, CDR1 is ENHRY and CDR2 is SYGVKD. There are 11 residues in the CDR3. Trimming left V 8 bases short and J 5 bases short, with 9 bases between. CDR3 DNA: TGTGCCATCGGGGCAGGGGAGACCCAGTACTTC. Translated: CAIGAGETQYF.

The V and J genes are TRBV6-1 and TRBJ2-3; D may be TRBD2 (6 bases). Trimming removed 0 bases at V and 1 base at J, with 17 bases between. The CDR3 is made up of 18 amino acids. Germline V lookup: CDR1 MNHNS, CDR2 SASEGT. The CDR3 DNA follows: TGTGCCAGCAGTGAAGCCCCCCCCGTTGCGGGGCGCACAGATACGCAGTATTTT. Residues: CASSEAPPVAGRTDTQYF.

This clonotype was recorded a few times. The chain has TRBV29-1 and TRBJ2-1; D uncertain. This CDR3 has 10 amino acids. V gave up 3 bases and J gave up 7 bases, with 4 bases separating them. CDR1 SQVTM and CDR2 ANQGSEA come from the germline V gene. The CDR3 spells CSVDLNEQFF. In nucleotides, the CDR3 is TGCAGCGTTGATCTGAATGAGCAGTTCTTC.

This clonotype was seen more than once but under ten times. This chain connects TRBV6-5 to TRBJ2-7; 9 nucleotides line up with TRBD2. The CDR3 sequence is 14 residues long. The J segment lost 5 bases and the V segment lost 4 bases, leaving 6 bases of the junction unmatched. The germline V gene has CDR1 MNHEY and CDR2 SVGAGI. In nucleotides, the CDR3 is TGTGCCAGCAGTTTTTTACTAGCGGGTGACGAGCAGTACTTC. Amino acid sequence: CASSFLLAGDEQYF.

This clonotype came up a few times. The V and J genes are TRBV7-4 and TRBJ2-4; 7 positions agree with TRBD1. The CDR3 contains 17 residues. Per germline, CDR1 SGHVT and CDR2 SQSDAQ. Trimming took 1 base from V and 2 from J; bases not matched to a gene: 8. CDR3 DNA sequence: TGTGCCAGCAGCTTAGAGGGGGCCTCTTTAACCAAAAACATTCAGTACTTC. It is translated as CASSLEGASLTKNIQYF.

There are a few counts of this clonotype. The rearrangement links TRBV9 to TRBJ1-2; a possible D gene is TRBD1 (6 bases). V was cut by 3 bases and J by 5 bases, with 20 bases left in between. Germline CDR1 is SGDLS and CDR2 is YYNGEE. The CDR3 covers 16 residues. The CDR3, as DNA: TGTGCCAGCAGCGACGGAGGTGCGGGGGGGGCTTATGGCTACACCTTC. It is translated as CASSDGGAGGAYGYTF.